The entry that follows covers one TCR beta chain sequence. The method was immunoSEQ multiplex PCR; TCRdb's version includes in-frame clones alone and lacks a portion of them. Of roughly 97,000 clones in the sample, about 89% were seen once. The sample belongs to a study of blood T cell repertoires in COVID-19. Study context: Specimens from acute and convalescent COVID-19 originated in the United States, Italy and Spain. T cells, B-cell-depleted T cells, or PBMCs provided the cDNA or gDNA that served as material.

The sequencing sample was made of peripheral blood. The clonotype comes from a human donor in a cohort sampled during active COVID-19.

CDR3 nucleotide sequence: TGTGCCAGCATAACTAGCGGGAGCGATACGCAGTATTTT. Its protein is CASITSGSDTQYF. The chain links TRBV3-1 (or the pseudogene TRBV3-2) to TRBJ2-3; TRBD2 agrees at 11 bases. V shed 7 bases and J 6 bases; nucleotides not matched to a gene: 3. The length of the CDR3 is 13 residues. Germline CDR1 is LGHDT and CDR2 is YNNKEL (reference sequence).